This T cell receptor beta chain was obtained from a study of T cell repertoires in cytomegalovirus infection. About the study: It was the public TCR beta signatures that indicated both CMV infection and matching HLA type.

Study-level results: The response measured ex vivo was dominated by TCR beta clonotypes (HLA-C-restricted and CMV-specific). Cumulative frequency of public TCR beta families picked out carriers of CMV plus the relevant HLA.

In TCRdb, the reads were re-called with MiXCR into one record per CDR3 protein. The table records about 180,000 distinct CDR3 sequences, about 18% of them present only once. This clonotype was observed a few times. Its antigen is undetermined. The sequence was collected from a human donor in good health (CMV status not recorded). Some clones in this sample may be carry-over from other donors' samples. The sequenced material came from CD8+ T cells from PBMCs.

The chain's CDR3 is CASSLVGPQFVSGANVLTF. In nucleotides, the CDR3 is TGTGCCAGCAGTTTGGTAGGACCCCAGTTTGTCTCTGGGGCCAACGTCCTGACTTTC. The V and J genes are TRBV6-1 and TRBJ2-6; D is ambiguous. V dropped 5 bases and J dropped 0 bases, with 20 bases sitting between them. The V gene's germline CDR1 is MNHNS and CDR2 SASEGT. This CDR3 region has 19 residues.